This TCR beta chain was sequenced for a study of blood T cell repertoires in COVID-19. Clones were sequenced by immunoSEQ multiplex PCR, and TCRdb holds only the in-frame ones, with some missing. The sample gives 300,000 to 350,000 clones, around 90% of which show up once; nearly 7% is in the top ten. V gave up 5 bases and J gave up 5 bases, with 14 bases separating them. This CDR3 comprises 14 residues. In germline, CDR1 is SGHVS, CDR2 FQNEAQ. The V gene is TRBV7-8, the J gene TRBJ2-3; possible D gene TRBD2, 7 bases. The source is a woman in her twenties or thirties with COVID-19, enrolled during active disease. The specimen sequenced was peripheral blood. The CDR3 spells CASSRGGVRDTQYF. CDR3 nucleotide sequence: TGTGCCAGCAGCCGAGGGGGGGTAAGAGATACGCAGTATTTT.